These 10 T cell receptor beta chains originate from one sample sequenced in a study of PD-L1 blockade in urothelial cancer. Time point in this sample: peripheral blood 6 weeks after treatment start. The table came from immunoSEQ multiplex PCR; TCRdb's copy has only in-frame clones and leaves some out. The sample has more than 90,000 clones, approximately 89% seen once. Sequences were derived from PBMCs, sampled around atezolizumab (anti-PD-L1) treatment. Receptors originate from a man aged 60 to 75 with urothelial cancer.

The V call is TRBV2, the J call TRBJ2-7, with D unclear. The CDR3 runs to 11 residues. Germline CDR1 reads SNHLY; CDR2 reads FYNNEI. Trimming removed 5 bases at V and 4 bases at J, with 6 bases between. This chain's CDR3 is CASSYKYEQYF. Written as DNA, the CDR3 is TGTGCCAGCAGTTACAAGTACGAGCAGTACTTC.

The V gene is TRBV28, the J gene TRBJ2-7; 9 bases align to TRBD1. In germline, CDR1 is MDHEN, CDR2 SYDVKM. The J segment lost 3 bases and the V segment lost 5 bases, leaving 11 bases of the junction unmatched. The CDR3 runs to 16 residues. DNA for the CDR3: TGTGCCAGCAGTAGCCTGGGACAGGGTACTTTCTACGAGCAGTACTTC. As protein: CASSSLGQGTFYEQYF.

The V and J genes are TRBV29-1 and TRBJ2-5, with D unclear. V dropped 4 bases and J dropped 1 base, with 10 bases sitting between them. The CDR3 runs to 13 residues. Germline V lookup: CDR1 SQVTM, CDR2 ANQGSEA. In DNA, the CDR3 is TGCAGCGTTGTGGGCCTCGGCCAAGAGACCCAGTACTTC. As protein: CSVVGLGQETQYF.

This sequence joins TRBV6-1 and TRBJ1-2; no definite D call. V was trimmed by 8 bases and J by 8 bases, leaving 21 bases between them. Germline V gene lookup returns CDR1 MNHNS and CDR2 SASEGT. The CDR3 extends over 14 amino acids. CDR3 residues: CASEEGNLVWGYTF. In DNA form, the CDR3 reads TGTGCCAGCGAGGAAGGCAACCTAGTCTGGGGCTACACCTTC.

The genes are TRBV6-5 and TRBJ1-1; possible D gene TRBD1, 5 bases. The CDR3 consists of 15 residues. Germline CDR1 and CDR2: MNHEY and SVGAGI. Trimming took 0 bases from V and 3 from J, leaving 11 bases between them. CDR3 sequence: CASSYSAGSDTEAFF. The DNA of the CDR3 is TGTGCCAGCAGTTACTCCGCAGGGTCAGACACTGAAGCTTTCTTT.

This clone has a handful of counts. V and J are TRBV19 and TRBJ1-2; 7 nucleotides line up with TRBD1. Germline V gene data show CDR1 as LNHDA and CDR2 as SQIVND (reference sequence). V shed 10 bases, J shed 6 bases, and the junction held 11 bases outside the gene matches. There are 13 residues in the CDR3. The CDR3 loop reads CATSGTAMNGYTF. The CDR3 nucleotides are TGTGCCACCTCCGGGACAGCAATGAATGGCTACACCTTC.

The chain couples TRBV15 to TRBJ1-1; perhaps TRBD1 as D (6 bases). The CDR3 loop spans 13 amino acids. V was trimmed by 4 bases and J by 1 base, leaving 7 bases between them. Germline V lookup: CDR1 LNHNV, CDR2 YYDKDF (reference sequence). Here the CDR3 DNA reads TGTGCCACCAGCACGGACAGGAACACTGAAGCTTTCTTT. It yields the protein CATSTDRNTEAFF.

This chain links TRBV11-2 with TRBJ1-3, with D uncertain. V shed 3 bases and J shed 8 bases, with 11 bases lying between them. Germline values: CDR1 SGHAT, CDR2 FQNNGV. The CDR3 has 13 amino acids. CDR3 loop: CASSLSRADTIYF. CDR3 DNA sequence: TGTGCCAGCAGCTTGAGCCGTGCGGACACCATATATTTT.

This clone has a handful of counts. The genes are TRBV19 and TRBJ1-2; 10 nucleotides match TRBD1. Germline V gives CDR1 LNHDA, CDR2 SQIVND (reference sequence). This CDR3 comprises 16 residues. Trimming at V came to 5 bases and at J to 4 bases, leaving 10 bases not matched to a gene. CDR3 DNA: TGTGCCAGTAGTCCCTACCGGGACAGGGGATTCTATGGCTACACCTTC. It specifies CASSPYRDRGFYGYTF.

The chain joins TRBV19 to TRBJ2-3; a possible D gene is TRBD2 (5 bases). The CDR3 totals 9 residues. Trimming left V 9 bases short and J 10 bases short, with 8 bases between. Germline V gene data show CDR1 as LNHDA and CDR2 as SQIVND (reference sequence). The CDR3 reads CARGVAQYF. The CDR3 bases are TGTGCCAGGGGAGTTGCGCAGTATTTT.